One T cell receptor (beta chain) is described in this entry. Under the authors' procedure: Estimated nucleated cell counts came from reference gene primer amplification. Some clones are missing from TCRdb's copy, which holds only in-frame ones; the method was immunoSEQ multiplex PCR. D and trimming were read from the DNA, whereas the V and J calls and clone size are those reported in that table. This sample has 200,000 to 250,000 clones, with around 83% found just once. Trimming cost V 6 bases and J 1 base; bases outside gene matches: 4. Germline V gives CDR1 MNHEY, CDR2 SVGAGI. The CDR3 runs to 14 residues. The Seattle site enrolled patients during active infection and followed them longitudinally. This specimen belongs to a study of blood T cell repertoires in COVID-19. Study-level background: The United States, Italy and Spain provided the acute and convalescent COVID-19 samples. T cells, B-cell-depleted T cells, or PBMCs provided the cDNA or gDNA that served as material.

The TCR was taken from a woman aged 70-85 years with COVID-19, enrolled during active disease. This chain links TRBV6-5 with TRBJ2-7; 9 nucleotides align to TRBD1. Sequenced input: peripheral blood. CDR3 residues: CASRVGQGSYEQYF. DNA for the CDR3: TGTGCCAGCAGAGTGGGACAGGGATCCTACGAGCAGTACTTC.